These T cell receptor beta chains were read from a single sample in a study of cytomegalovirus exposure and HLA in healthy donors. TCRdb's copy holds only in-frame clones and misses some; the assay was immunoSEQ multiplex PCR. This table holds more than 50,000 clones, 65% to 90% found once. The sample comprised PBMCs. All receptors come from a female donor in good health and CMV-seronegative. The CDR3 runs from the conserved cysteine through the conserved F or W. The D gene is left open where the match is weak. Where a row states a size, it is once, few, many or the class of an expanded clone; other rows omit it.

. . TRBJ1-3 TRBV19 TGTGCCAGTTCTGAGGCGCCTGGAAACACCATATATTTT CASSEAPGNTIYF
. . TRBJ1-6 TRBV7-5 TGTGCCAGAAGCTTAACTTCTCGCGAGTGTAGCTCCTATAATTCACCCCTCCACTTT CARSLTSRECSSYNSPLHF
. . TRBJ1-1 TRBV19 TGTGCCAGTAGGGATTCGGGGACACTGAACACTGAAGCTTTCTTT CASRDSGTLNTEAFF
TRBD1 . TRBJ1-5 TRBV6-6 TGTGCCAGCAGTCCGGGACAGGGGGCGGCACGCCAGCCCCAGCATTTT CASSPGQGAARQPQHF
TRBD1 . TRBJ2-4 TRBV10-3 TGTGCCATCAGTAAAGGACAGGGGGAAAATCTAGCCAAAAGCATTCAGTACTTC CAISKGQGENLAKSIQYF
TRBD2 . TRBJ2-1 TRBV10-3 TGTGCCATCAGTGAGCAGTGGACTAGCGGGGGCAATGAGCAGTTCTTC CAISEQWTSGGNEQFF
TRBD2 . TRBJ2-1 TRBV6-1 TGTGCCAGCAGTGCCATAGCGGGAGTGGGTTACAATGAGCAGTTCTTC CASSAIAGVGYNEQFF
. . TRBJ2-1 TRBV7-6 TGTGCCAGCAGTCGACAGGACCTCTCCTACAATGAGCAGTTCTTC CASSRQDLSYNEQFF
TRBD1 . TRBJ2-7 TRBV18 TGTGCCAGCTCCGGGACAGGGGGCTACGAGCAGTACTTC CASSGTGGYEQYF
. . TRBJ2-7 TRBV6-5 TGTGCCAGCAGTGATCCGGCAGGGAACAACGGGCAGTACTTC CASSDPAGNNGQYF
. . TRBJ2-5 TRBV18 TGTGCCAGCTCACCCCAGTATCCAGAGACCCAGTACTTC CASSPQYPETQYF
TRBD2 . TRBJ2-7 TRBV5-1 TGCGCCAGCAGCTTGGGAGGGGCGGGAGGCGAGCAGTACTTC CASSLGGAGGEQYF
. few TRBJ1-1 TRBV9 TGTGCCAGCAGCGTAGTATCTCAGGTTTTACCTGAAGCTTTCTTT CASSVVSQVLPEAFF
TRBD1 . TRBJ1-1 TRBV30 TGTGCCTGCCGACAGGGGGTCAACACTGAAGCTTTCTTT CACRQGVNTEAFF
TRBD1 . TRBJ2-7 TRBV28 TGTGCCAGCAAGGGGGACAGGGTGCCTTACGAGCAGTACTTC CASKGDRVPYEQYF
. . TRBJ1-5 TRBV18 TGTGCCAGCTCAGCAGGGCTCAATCAGCCCCAGCATTTT CASSAGLNQPQHF
. . TRBJ2-7 TRBV19 TGTGCCAGTAGTCCCACCTCGGCACGGGGTCCCAGCTACGAGCAGTACTTC CASSPTSARGPSYEQYF
. . TRBJ1-5 TRBV5-1 TGCGCCAGCAGCTTGAGTCCGGATCAGCCCCAGCATTTT CASSLSPDQPQHF
TRBD1 few TRBJ1-6 TRBV6-1 TGTGCCAGCATGGACAGGTCCTCCTATAATTCACCCCTCCACTTT CASMDRSSYNSPLHF
. . TRBJ2-1 TRBV11-2 TGTGCCAGCAGCTTAGAATACAACTCCTACAATGAGCAGTTCTTC CASSLEYNSYNEQFF
. . TRBJ2-7 TRBV7-3 TGTGCCAGCAGCCTCGGGGGGCCCGGATACGAGCAGTACTTC CASSLGGPGYEQYF
. . TRBJ2-3 TRBV4-1 TGCGCCAGCAGCCATCGACTGGCGCGGGGAACTGGGGGAGATACGCAGTATTTT CASSHRLARGTGGDTQYF
TRBD1 . TRBJ2-2 TRBV18 TGTGCCAGCTCACCCTCCGGGACAGGGGGTTTAACCGGGGAGCTGTTTTTT CASSPSGTGGLTGELFF
TRBD2 once TRBJ2-1 TRBV5-4 TGTGCCAGCAGCTGGGGACTAGCGGGGTACAATGAGCAGTTCTTC CASSWGLAGYNEQFF
TRBD1 . TRBJ1-2 TRBV5-4 TGTGCCAGCAGCTCGGACAGGGGGCGGGGTGGCTACACCTTC CASSSDRGRGGYTF
TRBD2 . TRBJ2-5 TRBV11-1 TGTGCCAGCAGCTTAGCGGGTAGCGGGAGGGCCCAGGAGACCCAGTACTTC CASSLAGSGRAQETQYF
. . TRBJ2-1 TRBV9 TGTGCCAGCAGCGATCTTGATAGATATGAGCAGTTCTTC CASSDLDRYEQFF
. . TRBJ2-7 TRBV6-5 TGTGCCAGCAGTTACTCCGGGACTGAGGCCTACGAGCAGTACTTC CASSYSGTEAYEQYF
. . TRBJ1-4 TRBV28 TGTGCCAGCAGTTCGCAGGGGACCCCTGATGTGGGTGAAAAACTGTTTTTT CASSSQGTPDVGEKLFF
. . TRBJ2-7 TRBV11-2 TGTGCCAGCAGCTTATCCCGGGTAGGTCCCGAGCAGTACTTC CASSLSRVGPEQYF
. . TRBJ1-1 TRBV6-1 TGTGCCAGCAGGGACAGTCAAAACACTGAAGCTTTCTTT CASRDSQNTEAFF
. . TRBJ1-1 TRBV19 TGTGCCAGTAGGAAAACAGGGTATGGAGCTTTCTTT CASRKTGYGAFF
. . TRBJ1-1 TRBV4-3 TGCGCCAGCAGCCAAGACCCCTCGACAGTTGTTACTGAAGCTTTCTTT CASSQDPSTVVTEAFF
. . TRBJ2-2 TRBV15 TGTGCCACCAGCAGAGATGAGGGAGTGGCAAACACCGGGGAGCTGTTTTTT CATSRDEGVANTGELFF
. once TRBJ2-7 TRBV28 TGTGCCAGCAGTTCGGTTCCACTCTACGAGCAGTACTTC CASSSVPLYEQYF
. . TRBJ2-1 TRBV6-4 TGTGCCAGCAGGCCCGAACGATACACGGGTGAGCAGTTCTTC CASRPERYTGEQFF
TRBD2 . TRBJ2-7 TRBV30 TGTGCCGGGGAGCGGGAGGGCCGATCCGAGCAGTACTTC CAGEREGRSEQYF
. . TRBJ1-5 TRBV11-2 TGTGCCAGCAGCGTCGGGGGGGGCGGGAGAGGCAATCAGCCCCAGCATTTT CASSVGGGGRGNQPQHF
. . TRBJ1-3 TRBV7-9 TGTGCCAGCAGCTTAGAGGTGCGGGGAAACACCATATATTTT CASSLEVRGNTIYF
TRBD2 . TRBJ2-7 TRBV7-3 TGTGCCAGCAGCTCCACTTCTAGCGGGAGTTCCTACGAGCAGTACTTC CASSSTSSGSSYEQYF
TRBD2 . TRBJ2-3 TRBV27 TGTGCCAGCAGCGCCCTGGGACTAGCGGGAGAGGATACGCAGTATTTT CASSALGLAGEDTQYF
TRBD2 few TRBJ2-5 TRBV9 TGTGCCAGCAGCCAGGGACTAGCGGGAGTTGAGACCCAGTACTTC CASSQGLAGVETQYF
. . TRBJ2-5 TRBV25-1 TGTGCCAGCAGTGAAGCGGAACTCTCCCCTTCAGAGACCCAGTACTTC CASSEAELSPSETQYF